What follows is one T cell receptor beta chain and its context. Cohort 3 recovered donors had two negative PCRs, clearance, or symptom resolution. Assay used: immunoSEQ multiplex PCR; TCRdb lists only in-frame clones, some missing. The sample lists 360,000 or so clones, 83% seen once, with over 4.5% in the top ten. The sample comes from a study of blood T cell repertoires in COVID-19. As for the study in general: There were acute and convalescent COVID-19 samples, and they came from the United States, Italy and Spain.

Sequencing was done on a sample of PBMCs or T cells enriched from blood (not recorded which). The sequence derives from a woman aged 45-65 years who had recovered from COVID-19.

CDR3 in amino acids: CASSLEGVGFTEAFF. In DNA, the CDR3 is TGCGCCAGCAGCTTGGAAGGGGTAGGGTTCACTGAAGCTTTCTTT. This chain joins TRBV5-1 and TRBJ1-1; D possibly corresponds to TRBD1 (5 bases). V lost 0 bases to trimming and J lost 4 bases, with 13 bases between them. This CDR3 contains 15 residues. The V gene's germline CDR1 is SGHRS and CDR2 YFSETQ.